Shown below are 29 T cell receptor beta chains from a single sample sequenced in a study of post-analysis software for immune sequencing data. The study, taken as a whole, reports: Controls showed lower frequencies than patients for a few TRBV segments, and TRBV5-6, TRBV5-1 and TRBV20-1 were among these.

Their target antigens are unknown. Prepared TCR beta cDNA libraries contained unique molecular identifiers. TCRdb re-called the PCR reads with MiXCR, one entry per CDR3 protein. This sample yields about half a million distinct CDR3 sequences, of which around 36% are seen a single time; 5% to 6% belongs to the top ten. What was sequenced was blood. The source of these receptors is a girl aged 2 to 17 with multiple sclerosis.

This chain uses TRBV10-3 with TRBJ2-7; TRBD1 agrees at 8 bases. V shed 7 bases and J 12 bases; nucleotides not matched to a gene: 20. Germline CDR1 is ENHRY and CDR2 is SYGVKD. The length of the CDR3 is 15 residues. The CDR3 region is CAITAGTGRGETPYF. CDR3 sequence (DNA): TGTGCCATCACCGCGGGGACAGGACGGGGAGAGACCCCGTACTTC.

This chain connects TRBV7-9 to TRBJ2-7; 11 nucleotides match TRBD2. The CDR3 sequence is 16 residues long. From germline, CDR1 is SEHNR and CDR2 FQNEAQ (reference sequence). The trim removed 0 bases at V and 0 bases at J, leaving 1 base unmatched. The CDR3 coding sequence is TGTGCCAGCAGCTTAGCGACTAGCGGGGTCTCCTACGAGCAGTACTTC. It encodes CASSLATSGVSYEQYF. Full variable domain (rest looked up from reference TRBV7-9 and TRBJ2-7): DTGVSQNPRHKITKRGQNVTFRCDPISEHNRLYWYRQTLGQGPEFLTYFQNEAQLEKSRLLSDRFSAERPKGSFSTLEIQRTEQGDSAMYLCASSLATSGVSYEQYFGPGTRLTVT.

This clonotype showed up just a few times. This chain uses TRBV20-1 with TRBJ2-5; TRBD2 aligns across 13 bases. The germline CDR1 and CDR2 sequences are DFQATT and SNEGSKA (reference sequence). The CDR3 has 16 residues. V lost 3 bases and J lost 5; bases outside the gene matches: 9. CDR3: CSASPPGTSGDETQYF. In nucleotides, the CDR3 is TGCAGTGCTAGCCCCCCGGGGACTAGCGGGGATGAGACCCAGTACTTC.

This clonotype was detected ten times or more. J is TRBJ2-5 and V is TRBV6-1; 10 bases line up with TRBD2. The germline V gene has CDR1 MNHNS and CDR2 SASEGT. Trimming at V came to 8 bases and at J to 6 bases, leaving 12 bases not matched to a gene. The CDR3 is made up of 15 amino acids. The DNA for the CDR3 is TGTGCCAGCCAGCTCCCCGGGACTAGCGTCCAGACCCAGTACTTC. It codes for CASQLPGTSVQTQYF.

The CDR3 region is CASSPGTGIYNEQFF. In DNA, the CDR3 is TGCGCCAGCAGCCCTGGGACAGGGATTTACAATGAGCAGTTCTTC. The chain employs TRBV5-1 and TRBJ2-1, with 9 positions matching TRBD1. This CDR3 comprises 15 residues. In germline, CDR1 is SGHRS, CDR2 YFSETQ. J was trimmed by 4 bases and V by 4 bases; bases with no gene match: 6. The complete variable domain, with remaining parts taken from reference TRBV5-1 and TRBJ2-1, reads KAGVTQTPRYLIKTRGQQVTLSCSPISGHRSVSWYQQTPGQGLQFLFEYFSETQRNKGNFPGRFSGRQFSNSRSEMNVSTLELGDSALYLCASSPGTGIYNEQFFGPGTRLTVL.

This clonotype was counted a few times. This sequence joins TRBV4-2 and TRBJ2-1; TRBD1 or TRBD2 may be the D gene (5 bases each). V shed 1 base and J shed 5 bases, with 12 bases lying between them. CDR3 length equals 15 residues. Per germline, CDR1 LGHNA and CDR2 YNFKEQ. CDR3 nucleotide sequence: TGTGCCAGCAGCCAAGGGGGGTATCCCGACAATGAGCAGTTCTTC. This codes for CASSQGGYPDNEQFF.

This clonotype was counted between two and nine times. The rearrangement joins TRBV6-6 to TRBJ1-5; TRBD1 aligns across 7 bases. The CDR3 consists of 15 residues. Germline assignment: CDR1 MNHNY and CDR2 SVGAGI (reference sequence). The junction had 8 bases not matched to a gene; V was cut back by 4 bases and J by 5 bases. The CDR3 spells CASSWDSNLYQPQHF. The CDR3 DNA follows: TGTGCCAGCAGTTGGGACAGTAACCTTTATCAGCCCCAGCATTTT.

A few counts support this clonotype. This chain links TRBV29-1 with TRBJ2-6; possibly TRBD1 for D (6 bases). Germline V CDR1 and CDR2: SQVTM, ANQGSEA. The CDR3 spans 16 residues. The germline V and J ends were trimmed by 3 bases and 0 bases, with 12 bases remaining between them. The CDR3 reads CSVDRTAPSGANVLTF. CDR3 DNA sequence: TGCAGCGTTGACAGGACAGCCCCCTCTGGGGCCAACGTCCTGACTTTC.

The rearrangement joins TRBV2 to TRBJ2-1; TRBD2 aligns across 7 bases. The CDR3 is 17 amino acids. After removal of 2 bases from V and 0 bases from J, the junction contained 7 bases not matched to a gene. Germline V lookup: CDR1 SNHLY, CDR2 FYNNEI. For the CDR3, the DNA is TGTGCCAGCAGTGAACCCCAGCGGGGATTCTCCTACAATGAGCAGTTCTTC. This translates into CASSEPQRGFSYNEQFF.

The chain has TRBV7-7 and TRBJ2-7; 7 nucleotides align to TRBD2. The V segment lost 9 bases and the J segment 5 bases; nucleotides outside the gene matches: 7. This CDR3 spans 12 amino acids. From germline, CDR1 is SSHAT and CDR2 FNYEAQ (reference sequence). The CDR3 sequence: CARRGLVNEQYF. The CDR3 DNA sequence: TGTGCCAGGAGAGGACTAGTTAACGAGCAGTACTTC.

This rearrangement joins TRBV24-1 to TRBJ2-2, with 7 bases fitting TRBD1. CDR3 length: 16 residues. V trimming: 7 bases; J trimming: 8 bases; junction bases outside the gene matches: 15. CDR1 is KGHDR and CDR2 is SFDVKD in the germline V gene. DNA for the CDR3: TGTGCCACCAGGGGAACGGGACAGAAGGACTTAGGGGAGCTGTTTTTT. It is translated as CATRGTGQKDLGELFF.

The chain joins TRBV7-9 to TRBJ1-1; TRBD1 is a possible D gene (5 bases). CDR1 is SEHNR, CDR2 FQNEAQ, per germline (reference sequence). The CDR3 loop spans 16 amino acids. The ends were cut back, 5 bases at V and 0 bases at J, with 16 bases in the middle. CDR3 region: CASSAGTGKLNTEAFF. DNA of the CDR3: TGTGCCAGCAGCGCCGGGACGGGGAAGCTGAACACTGAAGCTTTCTTT.

This CDR3 is CASRPGTSGGYEQFF. CDR3 DNA: TGTGCCAGCAGGCCAGGGACTAGCGGGGGCTATGAGCAGTTCTTC. The chain recombines TRBV7-6 with TRBJ2-1, with 14 bases aligning to TRBD2. V gave up 6 bases and J gave up 8 bases; unmatched junction bases: 6. Germline loops: CDR1 SGHVS, CDR2 FNYEAQ. This CDR3 has 15 residues.

V usage is TRBV6-1 and J usage is TRBJ2-5; 7 bases agree with TRBD2. This CDR3 has 13 residues. CDR1 is MNHNS and CDR2 is SASEGT in the germline V gene. Trimming at V came to 3 bases and at J to 4 bases, leaving 2 bases not matched to a gene. The CDR3 protein is CASSEGGVETQYF. DNA of the CDR3: TGTGCCAGCAGTGAGGGAGGGGTAGAGACCCAGTACTTC.

This clonotype was picked up a small number of times. The V gene is TRBV20-1, the J gene TRBJ2-7; 10 bases map to TRBD2. Per the germline V gene, CDR1 is DFQATT and CDR2 is SNEGSKA (reference sequence). The CDR3 consists of 16 residues. The J segment lost 2 bases and the V segment lost 1 base, leaving 8 bases of the junction unmatched. The CDR3 loop reads CSARALAGGFPYEQYF. In nucleotides, the CDR3 is TGCAGTGCTAGAGCGTTAGCGGGGGGATTTCCCTACGAGCAGTACTTC.

This clonotype was observed a few times. V usage is TRBV7-9 and J usage is TRBJ2-7, with TRBD1 matching over 8 bases. CDR3 size: 17 residues. V was pared by 1 base and J by 2 bases, with 10 bases of the junction left unmatched. Germline V gene data show CDR1 as SEHNR and CDR2 as FQNEAQ (reference sequence). The CDR3 loop reads CASSLVGLPGGAYEQYF. CDR3 in DNA: TGTGCCAGCAGCTTAGTAGGCTTGCCAGGGGGCGCCTACGAGCAGTACTTC.

The chain is built from TRBV7-2 and TRBJ2-2; D call uncertain. Trimming cost V 6 bases and J 7 bases, with 18 bases left between them. CDR3 size: 15 residues. CDR1 and CDR2 (germline): SGHTA, FQGNSA. CDR3 sequence reads: CASRFSVTLDGELFF. Here the CDR3 DNA reads TGTGCCAGCAGATTCTCGGTGACCCTCGACGGGGAGCTGTTTTTT.

V gene TRBV29-1 combines with J gene TRBJ2-3; 9 bases match TRBD2. J was trimmed by 1 base and V by 0 bases; bases with no gene match: 14. The CDR3 spans 19 residues. The germline CDR1 and CDR2 sequences are SQVTM and ANQGSEA. The CDR3 sequence is CSVEDRAGGPRLGTDTQYF. CDR3 nucleotide sequence: TGCAGCGTTGAAGATCGGGCGGGGGGGCCCCGTTTAGGCACAGATACGCAGTATTTT.

This clonotype has a handful of counts. This rearrangement joins TRBV24-1 to TRBJ1-2; maybe TRBD1 (6 bases). The CDR3 runs 14 residues. V lost 5 bases to trimming and J lost 1 base, with 10 bases between them. Per the germline V gene, CDR1 is KGHDR and CDR2 is SFDVKD. The CDR3 sequence is CATSGHRDNYGYTF. The CDR3 DNA reads as TGTGCCACCAGTGGCCACAGGGATAACTATGGCTACACCTTC.

The rearrangement uses TRBV3-1 and TRBJ2-5, with D perhaps matching TRBD1 or TRBD2 (6 bases each). Trimming shortened V by 4 bases and J by 5 bases, and 14 bases separated the two germline ends. Germline values: CDR1 LGHDT, CDR2 YNNKEL (reference sequence). The CDR3 sequence is 14 residues long. The CDR3 protein is CASSRGGGTETQYF. The CDR3 bases are TGTGCCAGCAGCCGAGGAGGGGGGACGGAGACCCAGTACTTC.

The rearrangement uses TRBV3-1 and TRBJ2-7; 7 bases fit TRBD1. The germline gives CDR1 LGHDT, CDR2 YNNKEL (reference sequence). This CDR3 has 16 amino acids. Trimming removed 3 bases from V and 6 bases from J; junction bases left unmatched: 14. The CDR3 nucleotides are TGTGCCAGCAGCCAGCACAATACAGGGGTACGGGGCGAGCAGTACTTC. Translating gives CASSQHNTGVRGEQYF.

Comment on this clonotype: At one end, the junction sequence differs from germline, possibly due to a read error. The chain recombines TRBV7-6 with TRBJ2-4; TRBD2 aligns across 11 bases. This CDR3 has 16 residues. Per the germline V gene, CDR1 is SGHVS and CDR2 is FNYEAQ. The CDR3 region is CTSSLRPSGGRSIQYF. CDR3 nucleotides: TGTACCAGCAGCTTAAGGCCTAGCGGGGGGAGGAGCATTCAGTACTTC.

In its sample, this clonotype was seen a few times. The V gene is TRBV12-3 or TRBV12-4, the J gene TRBJ2-5; the match to TRBD2 covers 11 bases. After removal of 0 bases from V and 4 bases from J, the junction contained 7 bases not matched to a gene. CDR3 length equals 17 residues. CDR3 nucleotide sequence: TGTGCCAGCAGTTTAGCCCCGACTAGCGGGGTTGGAGAGACCCAGTACTTC. Encoded protein: CASSLAPTSGVGETQYF.

The chain employs TRBV28 and TRBJ1-4; D might be TRBD1 (6 bases). CDR1 is MDHEN, CDR2 SYDVKM, per germline. The ends were cut back, 6 bases at V and 5 bases at J, with 13 bases in the middle. There are 14 residues in the CDR3. In DNA, the CDR3 is TGTGCCAGCAGCCCCACAGGGACGAATGAAAAACTGTTTTTT. It specifies CASSPTGTNEKLFF.

Of note for this clonotype: A junction end diverges from the germline sequence, so it may reflect a read error. This chain joins TRBV18 and TRBJ2-4, with D perhaps given as TRBD1 or TRBD2 (6 bases each). CDR3 length: 13 amino acids. Looked up from germline, CDR1 is KGHSH and CDR2 is LQKENI. The CDR3 sequence: CASPPGGASIQYF. In DNA, the CDR3 is TGTGCCAGCCCACCCGGGGGCGCGAGCATTCAGTACTTC.

V gene TRBV15 combines with J gene TRBJ2-1; the D is unclear. The germline V and J ends were trimmed by 5 bases and 0 bases, with 14 bases remaining between them. CDR1 is LNHNV and CDR2 is YYDKDF in the germline V gene (reference sequence). The CDR3 sequence is 16 residues long. Here the CDR3 DNA reads TGTGCCACCAGCGGTCGAGCATGGGGCTCCTACAATGAGCAGTTCTTC. Protein sequence: CATSGRAWGSYNEQFF.

The chain carries TRBV20-1 and TRBJ1-5; D possibly corresponds to TRBD1 (5 bases). V was clipped by 2 bases and J by 5 bases, with 22 bases between them. The germline gives CDR1 DFQATT, CDR2 SNEGSKA (reference sequence). The CDR3 is 17 residues long. The CDR3 reads CSARRVGTGLDHQPQHF. The CDR3 DNA is TGCAGTGCTAGAAGGGTGGGGACGGGTTTGGATCATCAGCCCCAGCATTTT.

DNA for the CDR3: TGTGCCAGCAGCTACTTATTATGGAGAGGAGGGCCCCAAGAGACCCAGTACTTC. It is translated as CASSYLLWRGGPQETQYF. The chain recombines TRBV7-9 with TRBJ2-5; D is possibly TRBD2 (6 bases). This CDR3 contains 18 residues. CDR1 SEHNR and CDR2 FQNEAQ come from the germline V gene (reference sequence). Trimming removed 4 bases at V and 1 base at J, with 22 bases between. The complete variable domain, with remaining parts taken from reference TRBV7-9 and TRBJ2-5, reads DTGVSQNPRHKITKRGQNVTFRCDPISEHNRLYWYRQTLGQGPEFLTYFQNEAQLEKSRLLSDRFSAERPKGSFSTLEIQRTEQGDSAMYLCASSYLLWRGGPQETQYFGPGTRLLVL.

This clonotype appeared a single time. V is TRBV24-1 and J is TRBJ1-2; tentatively, D is TRBD1 (5 bases). This CDR3 is 14 amino acids long. Trimming left V 4 bases short and J 4 bases short, with 12 bases between. The germline gives CDR1 KGHDR, CDR2 SFDVKD. The CDR3 nucleotides read TGTGCCACCAGTGAGCAGACAGTACGCTATGGCTACACCTTC. Translated: CATSEQTVRYGYTF.